This TCR beta chain derives from a study of T cells after yellow fever vaccination. Points from the study as a whole: Post-booster reappearance was seen for most primary-vaccination clones (roughly 96% CD4, around 91% CD8).

TCRdb used MiXCR to reprocess the 5' RACE reads, holding one entry per CDR3 protein. Among some 390,000 distinct CDR3 sequences listed, 6.2% were seen once. The CDR3 totals 13 residues. V lost 3 bases, J lost 5 bases, and 10 bases lay in between. Germline V gene data show CDR1 as LNHDA and CDR2 as SQIVND (reference sequence). A remark on this clonotype: Its antigen is currently unknown.

This chain connects TRBV19 to TRBJ2-5, with D tentatively TRBD2 (5 bases). The clonotype was recovered from a man aged 25 to 45 who received the YFV17D yellow fever vaccine. The sample consisted of PBMCs, taken 5 days after the yellow fever booster vaccination. CDR3 sequence: CASSMGAAETQYF. Here the CDR3 DNA reads TGTGCCAGTAGTATGGGAGCCGCCGAGACCCAGTACTTC.